These 13 T cell receptor beta chains were sequenced from one sample in a study of blood T cell repertoires in COVID-19. Repertoires were generated with immunoSEQ multiplex PCR, while TCRdb's copy carries only in-frame clones and drops some. The sample consists of around 90,000 clones, approximately 80% of them appearing once. The sequenced sample was peripheral blood. The receptor set was obtained from a woman between 65 and 79 years old with active or convalescent COVID-19.

This clone was seen once. CDR3 in amino acids: CASRPGTGSHEQYF. The CDR3, as DNA: TGCGCCAGCAGACCCGGGACAGGGTCCCACGAGCAGTACTTC. V is TRBV5-1 and J is TRBJ2-7, with 9 bases fitting TRBD1. V was pared by 5 bases and J by 5 bases, with 8 bases of the junction left unmatched. The length of the CDR3 is 14 residues. The V gene's germline CDR1 is SGHRS and CDR2 YFSETQ.

The rearrangement uses TRBV27 and TRBJ2-1; D is unresolved. The CDR3 is 13 residues long. The V end was cut by 6 bases, the J end by 6 bases, with 12 bases between. Germline CDR1 and CDR2: MNHEY and SMNVEV (reference sequence). This CDR3 is CASSVRLSNEQFF. DNA of the CDR3: TGTGCCAGCAGCGTGAGGTTGTCCAATGAGCAGTTCTTC.

The chain couples TRBV2 to TRBJ1-1; 9 bases agree with TRBD1. Germline CDR1 reads SNHLY; CDR2 reads FYNNEI. CDR3 size: 15 residues. The ends lost 8 bases at V and 2 bases at J; junction bases unmatched: 9. The CDR3 nucleotides read TGTGCCAGCTACAGGGGGCTATCCGTAAACACTGAAGCTTTCTTT. As protein: CASYRGLSVNTEAFF.

The chain links TRBV19 to TRBJ2-1; 7 nucleotides match TRBD1. Per germline, CDR1 LNHDA and CDR2 SQIVND (reference sequence). Losses at the gene ends were 10 bases for V and 0 bases for J; bases not matched to a gene: 6. CDR3 length: 14 residues. CDR3: CATKGQNSYNEQFF. In nucleotides, the CDR3 is TGTGCCACCAAGGGACAGAACTCCTACAATGAGCAGTTCTTC.

About this clone: One end of the junction varies from germline; a read error may be responsible. CDR3: CASSLTSGAHNEQFF. DNA for the CDR3: TGTGCTAGCAGCTTGACGAGCGGGGCCCACAATGAGCAGTTCTTC. This chain uses TRBV7-7 with TRBJ2-1; 7 bases map to TRBD2. CDR3 length equals 15 residues. CDR1 is SSHAT and CDR2 is FNYEAQ in the germline V gene (reference sequence).

This clone came up once. The chain has TRBV7-2 and TRBJ2-4; 9 positions match TRBD2. CDR1 and CDR2 from the germline V gene are SGHTA and FQGNSA. This CDR3 spans 19 amino acids. V shed 5 bases, J shed 2 bases, and the junction held 16 bases outside the gene matches. The CDR3 loop is CASSPTSGRGGVTKNIQYF. For the CDR3, the DNA is TGTGCCAGCAGCCCGACCTCGGGGCGGGGGGGCGTTACCAAAAACATTCAGTACTTC.

J is TRBJ1-2 and V is TRBV9; TRBD1 might be the D (5 bases). Trimming shortened V by 0 bases and J by 4 bases, and 13 bases separated the two germline ends. The CDR3 sequence is 15 residues long. Germline V CDR1 and CDR2: SGDLS, YYNGEE. In nucleotides, the CDR3 is TGTGCCAGCAGCGTAGACATAGAAGGGGTCTATGGCTACACCTTC. It translates to CASSVDIEGVYGYTF. Full variable domain (rest looked up from reference TRBV9 and TRBJ1-2): DSGVTQTPKHLITATGQRVTLRCSPRSGDLSVYWYQQSLDQGLQFLIQYYNGEERAKGNILERFSAQQFPDLHSELNLSSLELGDSALYFCASSVDIEGVYGYTFGSGTRLTVV.

CDR3 protein: CASSSPRGRSTYEQYF. The CDR3 bases are TGTGCCAGCAGTTCCCCGCGGGGACGAAGTACCTACGAGCAGTACTTC. This chain links TRBV6-5 with TRBJ2-7, with D possibly TRBD2 on 6 matching bases. The CDR3 extends over 16 amino acids. With 4 bases removed from V and 2 bases from J, the gap between germline ends came to 18 bases. Germline assignment: CDR1 MNHEY and CDR2 SVGAGI.

V gene TRBV27 combines with J gene TRBJ1-1; TRBD1 matches at 7 bases. Unmatched junction bases numbered 8, after V lost 4 bases and J lost 3 bases. The CDR3 is 15 amino acids. Germline loops: CDR1 MNHEY, CDR2 SMNVEV (reference sequence). This CDR3 reads CASSSRQGIYTEAFF. For the CDR3, the DNA is TGTGCCAGCAGTTCTAGACAGGGAATATACACTGAAGCTTTCTTT.

The V call is TRBV18, the J call TRBJ1-5; D ambiguous. V was cut by 1 base and J by 2 bases, with 12 bases left in between. The germline V gene encodes CDR1 KGHSH and CDR2 LQKENI. The CDR3 consists of 16 residues. CDR3 residues: CASSPQSRSGNQPQHF. The CDR3 DNA reads as TGTGCCAGCTCACCACAGTCCCGGTCTGGCAATCAGCCCCAGCATTTT.

This chain connects TRBV3-1 (or the pseudogene TRBV3-2) to TRBJ2-7; possibly TRBD2 for D (7 bases). CDR3 length: 15 residues. Germline values: CDR1 LGHDT, CDR2 YNNKEL (reference sequence). Trimming shortened V by 0 bases and J by 5 bases, and 14 bases separated the two germline ends. The CDR3 DNA reads TGTGCCAGCAGCCAAGAGGGGAGGGGGAGGGACGAGCAGTACTTC. Its translation: CASSQEGRGRDEQYF.

This chain joins TRBV20-1 and TRBJ2-1; 9 bases fit TRBD1. This CDR3 spans 15 amino acids. V was clipped by 6 bases and J by 5 bases; unmatched bases: 11. Germline assignment: CDR1 DFQATT and CDR2 SNEGSKA (reference sequence). The CDR3 nucleotides read TGCAGTGCCAGTTTAGGGGGACAGGGTAACAATGAGCAGTTCTTC. The encoded protein is CSASLGGQGNNEQFF.

The gene calls are TRBV12-3 or TRBV12-4 and TRBJ1-5, with D maybe TRBD1 (6 bases). Trimming took off 8 bases at V and 4 bases at J, with 12 bases between the two ends. CDR3 length: 13 amino acids. The CDR3 DNA reads TGTGCCAGCTCTAAGGGGACAAATCAGCCCCAGCATTTT. Its protein is CASSKGTNQPQHF.